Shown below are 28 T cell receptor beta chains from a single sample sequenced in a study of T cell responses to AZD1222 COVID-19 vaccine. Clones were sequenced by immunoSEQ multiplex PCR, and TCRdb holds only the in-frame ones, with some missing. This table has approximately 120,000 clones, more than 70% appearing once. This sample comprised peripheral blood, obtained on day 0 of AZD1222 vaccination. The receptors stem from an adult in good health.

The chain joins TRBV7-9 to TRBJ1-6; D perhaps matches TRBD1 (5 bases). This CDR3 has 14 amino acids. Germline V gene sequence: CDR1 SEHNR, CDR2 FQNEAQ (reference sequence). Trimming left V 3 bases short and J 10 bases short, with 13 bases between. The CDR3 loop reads CASSFGGSYSPLHF. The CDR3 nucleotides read TGTGCCAGCAGCTTCGGGGGGTCCTACTCACCCCTCCACTTT.

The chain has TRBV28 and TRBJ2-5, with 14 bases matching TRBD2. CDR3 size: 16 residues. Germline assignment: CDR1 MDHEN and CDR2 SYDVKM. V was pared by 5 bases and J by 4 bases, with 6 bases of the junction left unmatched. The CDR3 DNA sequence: TGTGCCAGCAGTGGGGGACTAGCGGGAGTTCGAGAGACCCAGTACTTC. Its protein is CASSGGLAGVRETQYF.

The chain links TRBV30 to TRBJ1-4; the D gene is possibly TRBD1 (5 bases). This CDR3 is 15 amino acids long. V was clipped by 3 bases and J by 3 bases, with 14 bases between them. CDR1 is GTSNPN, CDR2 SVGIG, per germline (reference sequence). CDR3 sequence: CAWSLEGRANEKLFF. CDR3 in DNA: TGTGCCTGGAGCCTAGAGGGGAGGGCTAATGAAAAACTGTTTTTT.

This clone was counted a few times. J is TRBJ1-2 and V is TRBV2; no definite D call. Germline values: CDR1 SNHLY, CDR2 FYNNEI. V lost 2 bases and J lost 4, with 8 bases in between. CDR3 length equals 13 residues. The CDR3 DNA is TGTGCCAGCAGTGAATTAGGAATCTATGGCTACACCTTC. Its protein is CASSELGIYGYTF.

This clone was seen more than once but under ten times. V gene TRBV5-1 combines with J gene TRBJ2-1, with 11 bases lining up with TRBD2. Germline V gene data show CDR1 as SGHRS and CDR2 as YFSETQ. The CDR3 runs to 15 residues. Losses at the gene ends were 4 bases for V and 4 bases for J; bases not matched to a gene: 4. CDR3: CASSGSGGVYNEQFF. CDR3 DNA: TGCGCCAGCAGCGGTAGCGGGGGGGTTTACAATGAGCAGTTCTTC.

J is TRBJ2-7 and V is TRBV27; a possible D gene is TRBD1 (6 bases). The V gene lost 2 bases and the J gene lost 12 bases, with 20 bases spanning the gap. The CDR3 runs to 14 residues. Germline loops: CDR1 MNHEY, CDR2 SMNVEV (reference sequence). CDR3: CASSLNGLTGFMYF. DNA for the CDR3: TGTGCCAGCAGTTTAAATGGCCTGACAGGTTTTATGTACTTC.

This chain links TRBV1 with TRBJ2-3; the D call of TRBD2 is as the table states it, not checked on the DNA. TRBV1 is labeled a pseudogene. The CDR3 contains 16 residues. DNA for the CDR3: TGCACCAGTTTTAGCGGGAGGGGGTTTGGCACAGATACGCAGTATTTT. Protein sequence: CTSFSGRGFGTDTQYF.

Here the CDR3 DNA reads TGTGCCAGCAGCGCGGGAACTCTAGCGGGGGGGCCAGGTGAGCAGTTCTTC. This codes for CASSAGTLAGGPGEQFF. This chain uses TRBV9 with TRBJ2-1, with 12 bases lining up with TRBD2. V was clipped by 3 bases and J by 9 bases; unmatched bases: 13. Germline V gene sequence: CDR1 SGDLS, CDR2 YYNGEE. The CDR3 runs to 17 residues.

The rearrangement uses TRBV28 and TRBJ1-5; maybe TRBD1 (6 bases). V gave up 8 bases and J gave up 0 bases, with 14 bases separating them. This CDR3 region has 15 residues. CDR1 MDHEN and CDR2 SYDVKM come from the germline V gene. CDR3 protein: CASSTGFSSNQPQHF. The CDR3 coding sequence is TGTGCCAGCTCGACAGGTTTTTCTAGCAATCAGCCCCAGCATTTT.

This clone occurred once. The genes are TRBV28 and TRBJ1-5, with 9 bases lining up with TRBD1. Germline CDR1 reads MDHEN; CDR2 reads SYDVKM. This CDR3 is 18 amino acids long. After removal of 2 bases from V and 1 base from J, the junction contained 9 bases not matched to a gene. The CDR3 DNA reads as TGTGCCAGCAGTTTACCCCGACAGGGGGTGACCAGCAATCAGCCCCAGCATTTT. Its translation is CASSLPRQGVTSNQPQHF.

CDR3 sequence reads: CASSKRLDRDLASSLKTGELFF. CDR3 nucleotide sequence: TGCGCCAGCAGCAAGCGCCTAGACAGGGATCTTGCTTCCTCATTAAAAACCGGGGAGCTGTTTTTT. The chain is built from TRBV5-1 and TRBJ2-2, with 7 bases that match TRBD1. The germline gives CDR1 SGHRS, CDR2 YFSETQ. The CDR3 loop spans 22 amino acids. V was clipped by 4 bases and J by 5 bases; unmatched bases: 29.

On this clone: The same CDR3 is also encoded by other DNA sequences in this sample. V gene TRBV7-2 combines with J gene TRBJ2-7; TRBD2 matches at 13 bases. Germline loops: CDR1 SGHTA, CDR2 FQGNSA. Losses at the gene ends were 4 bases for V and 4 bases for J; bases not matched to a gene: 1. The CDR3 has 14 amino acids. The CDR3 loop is CASSWTSGSYEQYF. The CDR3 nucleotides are TGTGCCAGCAGCTGGACTAGCGGGAGTTACGAGCAGTACTTC.

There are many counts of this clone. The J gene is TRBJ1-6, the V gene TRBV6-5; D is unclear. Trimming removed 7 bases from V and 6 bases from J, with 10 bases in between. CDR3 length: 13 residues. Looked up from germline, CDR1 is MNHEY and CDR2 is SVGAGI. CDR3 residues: CASTPRSNSPLHF. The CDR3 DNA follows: TGTGCCAGCACCCCACGGAGTAATTCACCCCTCCACTTT.

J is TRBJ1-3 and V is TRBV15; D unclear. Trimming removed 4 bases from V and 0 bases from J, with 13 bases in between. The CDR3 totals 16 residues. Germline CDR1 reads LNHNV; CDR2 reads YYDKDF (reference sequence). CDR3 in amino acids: CATSINFGRSGNTIYF. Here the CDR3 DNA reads TGTGCCACCAGCATTAACTTCGGTCGCTCTGGAAACACCATATATTTT.

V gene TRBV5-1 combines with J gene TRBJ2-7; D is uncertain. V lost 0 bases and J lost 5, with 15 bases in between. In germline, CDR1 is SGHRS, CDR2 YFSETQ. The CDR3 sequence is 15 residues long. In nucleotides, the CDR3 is TGCGCCAGCAGCTTGGAATGGAGATTAGAAGACGAGCAGTACTTC. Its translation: CASSLEWRLEDEQYF. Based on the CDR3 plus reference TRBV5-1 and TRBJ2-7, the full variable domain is KAGVTQTPRYLIKTRGQQVTLSCSPISGHRSVSWYQQTPGQGLQFLFEYFSETQRNKGNFPGRFSGRQFSNSRSEMNVSTLELGDSALYLCASSLEWRLEDEQYFGPGTRLTVT.

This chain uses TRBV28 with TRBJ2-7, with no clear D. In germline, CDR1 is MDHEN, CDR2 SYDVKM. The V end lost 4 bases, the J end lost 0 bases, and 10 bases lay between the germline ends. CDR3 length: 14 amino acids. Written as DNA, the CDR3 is TGTGCCAGCAGTTCACGGTGGGACTCCTACGAGCAGTACTTC. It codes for CASSSRWDSYEQYF.

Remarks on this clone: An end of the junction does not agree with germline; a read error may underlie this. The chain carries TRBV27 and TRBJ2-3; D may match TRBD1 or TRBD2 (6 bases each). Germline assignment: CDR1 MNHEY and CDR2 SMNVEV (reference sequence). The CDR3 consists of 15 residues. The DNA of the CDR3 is TGTGCCATCAGTGTGGGGGGCCCCAGCACAGATACGCAGTATTTT. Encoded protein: CAISVGGPSTDTQYF.

CDR3 loop: CASSVVSYGEQYF. The CDR3 DNA is TGTGCCAGCAGCGTAGTTAGCTACGGGGAGCAGTACTTC. V is TRBV9 and J is TRBJ2-7, with no clear D. Per germline, CDR1 SGDLS and CDR2 YYNGEE. CDR3 length equals 13 residues. The V end lost 0 bases, the J end lost 7 bases, and 11 bases lay between the germline ends.

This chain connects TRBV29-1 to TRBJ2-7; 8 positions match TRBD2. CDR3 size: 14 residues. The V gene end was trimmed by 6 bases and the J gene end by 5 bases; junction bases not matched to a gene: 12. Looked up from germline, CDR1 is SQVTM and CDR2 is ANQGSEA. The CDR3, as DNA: TGCAGCGTGGGCTCGGGAGGGAGTGTTAACGAGCAGTACTTC. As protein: CSVGSGGSVNEQYF.

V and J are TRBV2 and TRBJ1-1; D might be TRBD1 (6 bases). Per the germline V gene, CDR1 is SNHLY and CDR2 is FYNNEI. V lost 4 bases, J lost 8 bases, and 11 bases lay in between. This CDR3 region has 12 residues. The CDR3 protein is CASSAQGSEAFF. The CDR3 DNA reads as TGTGCCAGCAGTGCACAGGGCTCCGAAGCTTTCTTT.

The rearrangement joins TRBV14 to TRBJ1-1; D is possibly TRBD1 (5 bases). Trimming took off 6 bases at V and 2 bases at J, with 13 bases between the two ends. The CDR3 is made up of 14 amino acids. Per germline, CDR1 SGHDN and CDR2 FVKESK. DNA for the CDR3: TGTGCCAGCAGTCTCGGGGGACTCAACACTGAAGCTTTCTTT. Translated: CASSLGGLNTEAFF.

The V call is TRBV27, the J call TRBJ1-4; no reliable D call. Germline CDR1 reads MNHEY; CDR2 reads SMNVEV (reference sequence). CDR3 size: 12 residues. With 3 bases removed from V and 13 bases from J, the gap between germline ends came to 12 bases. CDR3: CASSFGGQGLFF. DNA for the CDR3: TGTGCCAGCAGTTTTGGAGGCCAAGGACTGTTTTTT. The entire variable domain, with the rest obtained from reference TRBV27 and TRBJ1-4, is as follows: EAQVTQNPRYLITVTGKKLTVTCSQNMNHEYMSWYRQDPGLGLRQIYYSMNVEVTDKGDVPEGYKVSRKEKRNFPLILESPSPNQTSLYFCASSFGGQGLFFGSGTQLSVL.

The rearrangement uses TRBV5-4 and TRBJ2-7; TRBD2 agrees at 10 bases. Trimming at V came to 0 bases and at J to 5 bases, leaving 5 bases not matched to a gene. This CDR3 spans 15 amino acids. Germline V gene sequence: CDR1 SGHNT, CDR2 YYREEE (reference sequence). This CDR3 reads CASSLASGSTNEQYF. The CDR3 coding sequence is TGTGCCAGCAGCTTGGCTAGCGGGAGTACCAACGAGCAGTACTTC.

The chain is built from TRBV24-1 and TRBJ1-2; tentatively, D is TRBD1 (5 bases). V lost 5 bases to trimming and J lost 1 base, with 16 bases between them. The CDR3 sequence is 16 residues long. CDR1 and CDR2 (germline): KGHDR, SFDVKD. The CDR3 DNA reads TGTGCCACCAGTGCCCCCGACGGGACCCATAACTATGGCTACACCTTC. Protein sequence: CATSAPDGTHNYGYTF.

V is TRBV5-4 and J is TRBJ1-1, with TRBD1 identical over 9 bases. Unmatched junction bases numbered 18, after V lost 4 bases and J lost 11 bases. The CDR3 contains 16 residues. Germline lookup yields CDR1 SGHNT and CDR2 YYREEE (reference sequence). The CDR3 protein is CASSVGQGTAVREAFF. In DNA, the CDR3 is TGTGCCAGCAGCGTGGGACAGGGTACTGCCGTGAGAGAGGCTTTCTTT.

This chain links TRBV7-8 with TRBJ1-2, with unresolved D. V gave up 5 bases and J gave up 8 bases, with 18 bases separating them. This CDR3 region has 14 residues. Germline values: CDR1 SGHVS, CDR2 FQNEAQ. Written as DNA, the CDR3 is TGTGCCAGCAGCGCGCAAGGGATTGGTACCGGCTACACCTTC. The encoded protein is CASSAQGIGTGYTF.

The CDR3 DNA is TGTGCCAGCAGTCTGAGTCTCGCCTATGGCTACACCTTC. Protein: CASSLSLAYGYTF. The V call is TRBV25-1, the J call TRBJ1-2; D remains unclear. The germline V gene encodes CDR1 MGHDK and CDR2 SYGVNS. Trimming removed 5 bases at V and 4 bases at J, with 11 bases between. This CDR3 is built from 13 residues.

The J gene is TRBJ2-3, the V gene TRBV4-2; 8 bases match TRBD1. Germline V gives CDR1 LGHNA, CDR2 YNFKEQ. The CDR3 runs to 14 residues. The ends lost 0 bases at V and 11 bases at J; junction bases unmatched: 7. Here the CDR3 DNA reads TGTGCCAGCAGCCAAGATTGGGGGACAGGTAGGCAGTATTTT. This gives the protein CASSQDWGTGRQYF.